Sequencing of this TCR beta chain was carried out in a study of OX40 agonist ivuxolimab in advanced cancers. Study context: Patients with hepatocellular carcinoma, melanoma, renal cell or head and neck cancer made up the dose-escalation patients.

Using immunoSEQ multiplex PCR, the repertoire was profiled, and TCRdb retains in-frame clones only, with some absent. Of over 30,000 clones in the sample, around 80% were seen once. General study points: CD4+ T cells averaged fewer expanded clones than CD8+ T cells.

This CDR3 spans 11 amino acids. The V gene lost 4 bases and the J gene lost 5 bases, with 5 bases spanning the gap. Germline V lookup: CDR1 SGHTA, CDR2 FQGNSA. Concerning this clone itself: Its target is not known.

The chain combines TRBV7-2 with TRBJ1-2, with D maybe TRBD1 (5 bases). This sample comprised CD4+ or CD8+ T cells sorted from blood, obtained in a trial of the OX40 agonist ivuxolimab. This sequence was found in an adult with an advanced solid tumor such as melanoma, head and neck, liver or kidney cancer. For the CDR3, the DNA is TGTGCCAGCAGCTGGGGGTATGGCTACACCTTC. Translating it yields CASSWGYGYTF.